Following are 16 T cell receptor beta chains from one sample sequenced in a study of T cell clonality in common variable immunodeficiency. Generated by immunoSEQ multiplex PCR, the TCRdb table keeps only in-frame clones and is missing some. The sample counts around 50,000 clones, none seen once; the ten largest own less than 6.5%. Sequenced sample: peripheral blood mononuclear cells. The origin of the receptors is a person between 18 and 75 years old in good health.

This clone occurred many times. The sequenced fragment ends 3 residues before the CDR3 boundary, so the rest is inferred from the germline J gene. The chain uses TRBV7-9 and TRBJ1-1; possible D gene TRBD1, 6 bases. The CDR3 is 14 residues long. The germline gives CDR1 SEHNR, CDR2 FQNEAQ (reference sequence). The sequenced CDR3 bases are TGTGCCAGCAGCGCATACTTCCGACAGGAGGAA. Its protein is CASSAYFRQEE. The full CDR3 sequence reads CASSAYFRQEEAFF.

This clone was counted at least ten times. The read halts 3 residues ahead of the CDR3 end, with the missing end drawn from the germline J gene. The rearrangement joins TRBV5-1 to TRBJ1-1, with 8 bases that match TRBD1. The CDR3 consists of 14 residues. The V gene end was trimmed by 4 bases and the J gene end by 4 bases; junction bases not matched to a gene: 6. CDR1 and CDR2 from the germline V gene are SGHRS and YFSETQ. CDR3 sequence reads: CASSNQGAATEAFF. Partial CDR3 DNA: TGCGCCAGCAGCAACCAGGGGGCAGCCACTGAA.

The table lists this clone with many counts. The CDR3 goes on 3 residues after the read ends, and that part is filled in from the germline J gene. V and J are TRBV4-1 and TRBJ2-7; 8 bases align to TRBD1. In germline, CDR1 is MGHRA, CDR2 YSYEKL. The CDR3 has 15 residues. The V segment lost 8 bases and the J segment 3 bases; nucleotides outside the gene matches: 12. CDR3 loop: CASRARTGGIYEQYF. The part of the CDR3 DNA that was read is TGCGCCAGCCGCGCCCGCACAGGGGGGATCTACGAG.

This clone was counted many times. The CDR3 end lies 3 residues beyond the end of the read and is filled in from the germline J gene. The rearrangement links TRBV2 to TRBJ2-5, with 16 bases that match TRBD2. The CDR3 is 16 amino acids. The V gene's germline CDR1 is SNHLY and CDR2 FYNNEI. V lost 5 bases, J lost 5 bases, and 5 bases stayed unmatched. The CDR3 region is CASSQGLAGGRETQYF. The DNA read from the CDR3 is TGTGCCAGCAGTCAGGGACTAGCGGGGGGGCGTGAGACC.

This clone was counted at least ten times. The CDR3 protein is CASSVAGTGQEKLFF. CDR3 DNA, as far as it was read: TGCGCCAGCAGCGTTGCCGGGACAGGTCAGGAAAAA. V usage is TRBV5-1 and J usage is TRBJ1-4; 8 bases are shared with TRBD1. The CDR3 end is not reached by the read, which stops 3 residues before it; the germline J gene fills it in. CDR1 and CDR2 (germline): SGHRS, YFSETQ. The CDR3 is made up of 15 amino acids. V gave up 4 bases and J gave up 8 bases; unmatched junction bases: 10.

This clone was counted at least ten times. The read terminates 3 residues ahead of where the CDR3 ends, so the germline J gene completes it. The V call is TRBV29-1, the J call TRBJ2-3; D may be TRBD2 (6 bases). The CDR3 sequence is 13 residues long. V was trimmed by 0 bases and J by 6 bases, leaving 10 bases between them. Germline V gene sequence: CDR1 SQVTM, CDR2 ANQGSEA. The CDR3 loop is CSVEDLRGDTQYF. The CDR3 DNA, read in part, is TGCAGCGTTGAAGATCTCCGGGGGGATACG.

This clone was found many times. The CDR3 extends 3 residues past the end of the read, so its final part is completed from the germline J gene. This chain joins TRBV7-2 and TRBJ2-7, with 8 nucleotides matching TRBD1. The ends lost 1 base at V and 4 bases at J; junction bases unmatched: 6. From germline, CDR1 is SGHTA and CDR2 FQGNSA. The CDR3 has 15 residues. The CDR3 here is CASSLGGQGAYEQYF. The CDR3 bases that were read are TGTGCCAGCAGCTTAGGAGGGCAGGGGGCGTACGAG.

In this sample, this clone turned up many times. The read comes to an end 3 residues before the CDR3 does, leaving the germline J gene to fill in the end. The V and J genes are TRBV10-3 and TRBJ1-6, with a tentative D call TRBD1 (6 bases). This CDR3 spans 14 amino acids. Trimming shortened V by 6 bases and J by 10 bases, and 16 bases separated the two germline ends. CDR1 ENHRY and CDR2 SYGVKD come from the germline V gene. CDR3 DNA, as far as it was read: TGTGCCATCAGGGAGGGGGGGGCGGAATCACCC. Amino acids: CAIREGGAESP. The entire CDR3 is CAIREGGAESPLHF.

This clone showed up just a few times. Read data end 3 residues before the CDR3 end; the end is taken from the germline J gene. The V gene is TRBV11-2, the J gene TRBJ2-3, with a possible D match to TRBD2 (6 bases). The CDR3 loop spans 15 amino acids. CDR1 and CDR2 (germline): SGHAT, FQNNGV. CDR3 DNA, as far as it was read: TGTGCCAGCAGCTTTAAAGGGCGGGGTCAAGAGACG. It yields the protein CASSFKGRGQET. Given in full, the CDR3 is CASSFKGRGQETQYF.

In this sample, this clone turned up a few times. The CDR3 end is not reached by the read, which stops 3 residues before it; the germline J gene fills it in. The chain is built from TRBV7-9 and TRBJ1-2; 8 bases agree with TRBD1. This CDR3 is built from 15 residues. Looked up from germline, CDR1 is SEHNR and CDR2 is FQNEAQ (reference sequence). Partial CDR3 DNA: TGTGCCAGCAGCGCCGACAGGGGATTCTACAATGAC. Its translation: CASSADRGFYND. The complete CDR3 protein is CASSADRGFYNDYTF.

This clone showed up many times. Coverage ceases 3 residues before the CDR3 finishes, and the germline J gene fills in the end. The chain joins TRBV10-1 to TRBJ1-6; 9 bases align to TRBD1. The germline V gene has CDR1 WNHNN and CDR2 SYGVQD (reference sequence). The trim removed 6 bases at V and 10 bases at J, leaving 7 bases unmatched. This CDR3 is built from 14 residues. The part of the CDR3 DNA that was read is TGCGCCAGCAGCCTGCCGGGACAGGGATCACCC. Translated: CASSLPGQGSP. The entire CDR3 reads CASSLPGQGSPLHF.

This clone was detected a few times. The observed sequence ends 3 residues before the CDR3 terminus, with the missing tail filled in from the germline J gene. V usage is TRBV30 and J usage is TRBJ2-3, with D perhaps matching TRBD2 (7 bases). CDR3 length: 13 residues. The germline V gene has CDR1 GTSNPN and CDR2 SVGIG (reference sequence). The DNA read from the CDR3 is TGTGCCTGGAGTGGCGGGGGACAAGAGACG. This encodes CAWSGGGQET. The entire CDR3 protein reads CAWSGGGQETQYF.

This clone was observed many times. The read is 3 residues too short to cover the CDR3 end, so that end is filled in from the germline J gene. The V call is TRBV30, the J call TRBJ1-2; D unresolved. Germline values: CDR1 GTSNPN, CDR2 SVGIG (reference sequence). Between the trimmed V and J ends, which lost 2 bases and 5 bases, there was a span of 6 bases. CDR3 length equals 11 residues. CDR3 in amino acids: CAWSPDYGYTF. The sequenced CDR3 bases are TGTGCCTGGAGTCCAGATTATGGC. Full variable domain (remainder filled in from reference TRBV30 and TRBJ1-2): SQTIHQWPATLVQPVGSPLSLECTVEGTSNPNLYWYRQAAGRGLQLLFYSVGIGQISSEVPQNLSASRPQDRQFILSSKKLLLSDSGFYLCAWSPDYGYTFGSGTRLTVV.

In this sample, this clone turned up many times. Read data end 3 residues before the CDR3 end; the end is taken from the germline J gene. The chain combines TRBV30 with TRBJ2-3; D not certain. Germline CDR1 GTSNPN, CDR2 SVGIG (reference sequence). V dropped 3 bases and J dropped 5 bases, with 12 bases sitting between them. This CDR3 spans 13 amino acids. The CDR3 is CAWSLAPIDTQYF. The CDR3 DNA, read in part, is TGTGCCTGGAGCCTTGCCCCTATAGATACG.

This clone has a count of ten or more. The sequence runs out 3 residues before the end of the CDR3; the remainder is reconstructed from the germline J gene. J is TRBJ1-4 and V is TRBV29-1; 10 positions match TRBD1. The germline gives CDR1 SQVTM, CDR2 ANQGSEA. Losses at the gene ends were 6 bases for V and 7 bases for J; bases not matched to a gene: 8. The CDR3 has 14 residues. CDR3 loop: CSVGQGTVPEKLFF. CDR3 bases read: TGCAGCGTGGGACAGGGGACCGTCCCTGAAAAA.

This clone qualifies as medium-sized. Read data end 3 residues before the CDR3 end; the end is taken from the germline J gene. The chain combines TRBV24-1 with TRBJ2-2; TRBD1 aligns across 7 bases. The CDR3 sequence is 14 residues long. The V and J ends lost 4 bases and 3 bases, in that order; junction bases with no gene match: 1. From germline, CDR1 is KGHDR and CDR2 SFDVKD. The CDR3: CATSDGTDTGELFF. The DNA read from the CDR3 is TGTGCCACCAGTGACGGGACAGACACCGGGGAG.